A single T cell receptor beta chain is shown here with its context. TCRdb's table, derived via immunoSEQ multiplex PCR, lists solely in-frame clones and lacks some. The sample contains 100,000 to 150,000 clones, around nine tenths of which appear only once. Germline assignment: CDR1 SNHLY and CDR2 FYNNEI. CDR3 length equals 15 residues. Trimming cost V 8 bases and J 2 bases, with 18 bases left between them. This record belongs to a study of blood T cell repertoires in COVID-19. Study-wide background: The United States, Italy and Spain were the sources of the acute and convalescent COVID-19 samples. T cells, B-cell-depleted T cells, or PBMCs supplied cDNA or gDNA.

Material: peripheral blood. The TCR sequence derives from a woman in her 70s with COVID-19, enrolled during active disease. V and J are TRBV2 and TRBJ2-5, with a tentative D call TRBD2 (7 bases). The CDR3 DNA reads TGTGCCAGCGGGTGGGCGGGGGCGGTACAAGAGACCCAGTACTTC. It is translated as CASGWAGAVQETQYF.